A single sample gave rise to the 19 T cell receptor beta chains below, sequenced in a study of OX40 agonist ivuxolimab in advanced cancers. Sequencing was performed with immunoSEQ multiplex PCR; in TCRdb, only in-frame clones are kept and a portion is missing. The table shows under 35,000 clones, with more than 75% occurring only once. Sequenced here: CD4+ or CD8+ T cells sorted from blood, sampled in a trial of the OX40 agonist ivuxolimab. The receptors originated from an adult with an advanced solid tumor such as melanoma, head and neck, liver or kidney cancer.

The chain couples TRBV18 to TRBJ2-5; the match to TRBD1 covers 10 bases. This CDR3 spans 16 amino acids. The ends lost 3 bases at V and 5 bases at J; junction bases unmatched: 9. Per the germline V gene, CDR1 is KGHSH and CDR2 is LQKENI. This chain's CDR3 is CASSPPTGGWWETQYF. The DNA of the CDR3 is TGTGCCAGCTCACCTCCGACAGGGGGCTGGTGGGAGACCCAGTACTTC.

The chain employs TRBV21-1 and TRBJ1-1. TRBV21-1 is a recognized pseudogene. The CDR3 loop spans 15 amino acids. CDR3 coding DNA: TGTGCCAGCAGCAAAAAAGAGATTTTTTACACTGAAGCTTTCTTT. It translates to CASSKKEIFYTEAFF.

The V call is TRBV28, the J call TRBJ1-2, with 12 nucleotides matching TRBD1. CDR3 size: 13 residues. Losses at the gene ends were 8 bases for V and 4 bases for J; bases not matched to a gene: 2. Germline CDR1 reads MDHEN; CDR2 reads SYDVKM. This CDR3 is CASGTGGTYGYTF. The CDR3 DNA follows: TGTGCCAGCGGGACAGGGGGCACCTATGGCTACACCTTC.

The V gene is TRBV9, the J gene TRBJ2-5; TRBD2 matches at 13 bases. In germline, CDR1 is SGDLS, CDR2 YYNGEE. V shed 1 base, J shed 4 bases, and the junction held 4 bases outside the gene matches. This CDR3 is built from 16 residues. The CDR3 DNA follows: TGTGCCAGCAGCGTAACTAGCGGGGGGGCGCGAGAGACCCAGTACTTC. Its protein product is CASSVTSGGARETQYF.

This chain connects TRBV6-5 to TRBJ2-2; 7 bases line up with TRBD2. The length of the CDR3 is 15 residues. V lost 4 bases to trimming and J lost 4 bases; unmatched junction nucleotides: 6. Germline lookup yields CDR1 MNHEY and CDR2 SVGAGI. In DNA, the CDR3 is TGTGCCAGCAGTTTCGGGGGGTCACCCACCGGGGAGCTGTTTTTT. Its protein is CASSFGGSPTGELFF.

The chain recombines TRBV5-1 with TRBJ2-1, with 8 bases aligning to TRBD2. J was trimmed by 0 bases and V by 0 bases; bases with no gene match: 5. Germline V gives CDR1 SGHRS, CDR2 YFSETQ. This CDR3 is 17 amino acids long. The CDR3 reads CASSLGPSGSSYNEQFF. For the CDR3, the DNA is TGCGCCAGCAGCTTGGGACCTAGCGGGTCCTCCTACAATGAGCAGTTCTTC.

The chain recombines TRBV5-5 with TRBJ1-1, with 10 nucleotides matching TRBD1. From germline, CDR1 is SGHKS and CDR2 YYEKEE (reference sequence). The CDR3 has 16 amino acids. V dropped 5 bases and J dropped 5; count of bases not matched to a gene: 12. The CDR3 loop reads CASSSRDRGFFTEAFF. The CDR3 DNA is TGTGCCAGCAGTAGCCGGGACAGGGGTTTTTTTACTGAAGCTTTCTTT.

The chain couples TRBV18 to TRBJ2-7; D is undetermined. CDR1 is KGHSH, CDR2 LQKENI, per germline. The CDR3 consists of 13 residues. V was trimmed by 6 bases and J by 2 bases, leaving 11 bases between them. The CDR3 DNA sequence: TGTGCCAGCTCTCTCGCGGCGGCCTACGAGCAGTACTTC. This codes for CASSLAAAYEQYF.

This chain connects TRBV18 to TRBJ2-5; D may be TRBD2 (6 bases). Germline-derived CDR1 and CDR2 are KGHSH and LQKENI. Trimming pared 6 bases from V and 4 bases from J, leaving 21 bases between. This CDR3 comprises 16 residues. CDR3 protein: CASSLNAGRSGETQYF. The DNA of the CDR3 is TGTGCCAGCTCGCTCAACGCGGGACGGTCAGGAGAGACCCAGTACTTC.

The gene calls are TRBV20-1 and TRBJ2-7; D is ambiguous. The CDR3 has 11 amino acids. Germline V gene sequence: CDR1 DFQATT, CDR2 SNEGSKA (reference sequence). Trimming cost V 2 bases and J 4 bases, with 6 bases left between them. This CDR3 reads CSARTSYEQYF. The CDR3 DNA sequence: TGCAGTGCTAGAACTTCATACGAGCAGTACTTC.

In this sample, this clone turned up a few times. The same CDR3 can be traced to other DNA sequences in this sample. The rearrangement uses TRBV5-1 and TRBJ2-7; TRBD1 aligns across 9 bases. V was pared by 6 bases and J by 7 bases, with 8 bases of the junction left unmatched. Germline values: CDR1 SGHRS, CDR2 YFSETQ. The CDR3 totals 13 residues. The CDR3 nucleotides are TGCGCCAGCAACCGGGACAGGGATGAAGAGCAGTACTTC. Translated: CASNRDRDEEQYF.

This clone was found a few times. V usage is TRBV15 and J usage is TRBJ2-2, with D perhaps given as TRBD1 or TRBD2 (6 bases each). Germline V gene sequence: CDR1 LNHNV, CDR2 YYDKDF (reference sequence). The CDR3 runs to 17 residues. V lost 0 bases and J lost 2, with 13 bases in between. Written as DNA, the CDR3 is TGTGCCACCAGCAGAGATGTGGGGGGCTTTAACACCGGGGAGCTGTTTTTT. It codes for CATSRDVGGFNTGELFF.

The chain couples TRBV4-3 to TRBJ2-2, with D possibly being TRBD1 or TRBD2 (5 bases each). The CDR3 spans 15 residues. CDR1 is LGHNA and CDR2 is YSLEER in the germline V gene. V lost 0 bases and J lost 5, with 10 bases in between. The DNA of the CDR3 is TGCGCCAGCAGCCAAGAGGGGACCCAGACCGGGGAGCTGTTTTTT. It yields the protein CASSQEGTQTGELFF.

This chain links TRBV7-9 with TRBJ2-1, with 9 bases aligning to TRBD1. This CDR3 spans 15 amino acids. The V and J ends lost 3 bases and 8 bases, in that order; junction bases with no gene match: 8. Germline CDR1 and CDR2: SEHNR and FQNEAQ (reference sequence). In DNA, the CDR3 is TGTGCCAGCAGCTTGGGACAGGGTATTGTCGATGAGCAGTTCTTC. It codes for CASSLGQGIVDEQFF.

The CDR3 is CASSIAGENSPLHF. As DNA, the CDR3 is TGTGCCAGTAGTATTGCGGGGGAGAATTCACCCCTCCACTTT. The V gene is TRBV19, the J gene TRBJ1-6; D perhaps matches TRBD1 (5 bases). Trimming removed 3 bases from V and 7 bases from J, with 10 bases in between. CDR3 length equals 14 residues. CDR1 and CDR2 from the germline V gene are LNHDA and SQIVND (reference sequence).

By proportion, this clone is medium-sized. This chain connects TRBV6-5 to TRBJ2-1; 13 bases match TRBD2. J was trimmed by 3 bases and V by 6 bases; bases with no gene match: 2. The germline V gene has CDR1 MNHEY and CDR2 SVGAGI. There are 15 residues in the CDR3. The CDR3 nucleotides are TGTGCCAGCAGCCGGACTAGCGGGGGCTACAATGAGCAGTTCTTC. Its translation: CASSRTSGGYNEQFF.

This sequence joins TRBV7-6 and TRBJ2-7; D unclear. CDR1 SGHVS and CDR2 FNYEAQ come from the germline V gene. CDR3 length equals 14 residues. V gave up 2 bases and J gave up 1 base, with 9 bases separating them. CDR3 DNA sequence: TGTGCCAGCAGCTTAACAACAGATTCCTACGAGCAGTACTTC. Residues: CASSLTTDSYEQYF.

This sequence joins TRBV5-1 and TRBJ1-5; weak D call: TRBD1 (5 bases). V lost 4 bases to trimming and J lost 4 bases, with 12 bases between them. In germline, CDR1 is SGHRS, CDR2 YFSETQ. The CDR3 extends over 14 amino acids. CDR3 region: CASSQIPGNQPQHF. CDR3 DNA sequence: TGCGCCAGCAGCCAAATCCCAGGGAATCAGCCCCAGCATTTT.

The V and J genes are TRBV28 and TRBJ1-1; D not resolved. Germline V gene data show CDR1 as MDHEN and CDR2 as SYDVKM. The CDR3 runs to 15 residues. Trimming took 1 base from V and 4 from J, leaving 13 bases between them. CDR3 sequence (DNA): TGTGCCAGCAGTTTATATGGAGGTAGAGGCACTGAAGCTTTCTTT. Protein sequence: CASSLYGGRGTEAFF.